This TCR beta chain was documented in a study of T cells in localized non-small cell lung cancer. The germline V gene encodes CDR1 SEHNR and CDR2 FQNEAQ (reference sequence). The CDR3 is made up of 10 amino acids. Trimming took off 10 bases at V and 6 bases at J, with 8 bases between the two ends. Concerning this clone: The antigen is not known.

Findings and caveats of the study: Those with higher blood T cell density had longer overall survival. Uninvolved adjacent lung showed peak T cell clonality, exceeding tumor. Analysis by sequencing included only one tumor region, so heterogeneity remains possible. When the top 100 tumor clones were examined, a median about 60 of them also appeared in the adjacent lung, which was paired and uninvolved.

Assay used: immunoSEQ multiplex PCR; TCRdb lists only in-frame clones, some missing. The table lists about 48,000 clones, approximately 77% of them singletons. This specimen was peripheral blood, taken before any cancer treatment. The TCR was taken from a man between 35 and 75 years old with stage I squamous cell lung carcinoma. This chain links TRBV7-9 with TRBJ2-3, with D uncertain. The CDR3 nucleotides read TGTGCCACCAACGGGGATACGCAGTATTTT. Translating it yields CATNGDTQYF.